This TCR beta chain was sequenced in a study of beta chain features in type 1 diabetes. The CDR3 consists of 12 residues. V lost 6 bases, J lost 7 bases, and 1 base stayed unmatched. Germline-derived CDR1 and CDR2 are MNHNS and SASEGT. General study findings and limits: Across all four CD4+ subsets, people with type 1 diabetes showed modestly shorter TCRB CDR3s.

CD45RO/CCR7/CD25/CD127/CD95/CD27 staining was used to isolate CD4+ naive, central memory, regulatory and stem cell-like memory cells by sorting. Sorting produced populations that all topped 95% purity. The sequenced template was cDNA made from the entire isolated RNA. Clones were read by immunoSEQ multiplex PCR, and TCRdb kept only the in-frame ones, dropping some. This repertoire shows some 640,000 clones, roughly 13% found once; its top ten account for just under 0.04%. On this clone itself: The antigen is unknown.

Sequenced input: naive CD4+ T cells from blood. The TCR comes from a man aged 18-30 years with type 1 diabetes. The rearrangement links TRBV6-1 to TRBJ1-2; the match to TRBD1 covers 11 bases. The CDR3 reads CASRDRGLGYTF. For the CDR3, the DNA is TGTGCCAGCAGGGACAGGGGGCTTGGCTACACCTTC.